The clone carrying this T cell receptor beta chain was observed a single time. This record belongs to a study of blood T cell repertoires in COVID-19. In the study overall: Spain, Italy and the United States supplied samples that represented acute and convalescent COVID-19. T cells, B-cell-depleted T cells, or PBMCs supplied cDNA or gDNA.

The germline gives CDR1 LGHNA, CDR2 YSLEER. Germline trimming cut 1 base from V and 7 bases from J; bases unmatched to any gene: 5. The CDR3 consists of 15 residues. Assay: immunoSEQ multiplex PCR; the TCRdb copy retains only in-frame clones and omits some. The sample yields about 200,000 clones, approximately 85% seen once. The chain is built from TRBV4-3 and TRBJ2-1; TRBD2 aligns across 9 bases. This sequence was found in a man aged 35-49 years who had recovered from COVID-19. The sample was PBMCs or T cells enriched from blood (not recorded which). The CDR3, as DNA: TGCGCCAGCAGCCAAGGTAGCGGGAGCTCGAATGAGCAGTTCTTC. It is translated as CASSQGSGSSNEQFF.